Listed below are T cell receptor beta chains from one sample, sequenced in a study of blood T cell repertoires in COVID-19. Sequencing used immunoSEQ multiplex PCR; TCRdb keeps in-frame clones, though not all of them. The sample lists 200,000 to 250,000 clones, 80% to 90% seen once, with over 3% in the top ten. Sequenced material: PBMCs or T cells enriched from blood (not recorded which). These receptors were obtained from a woman in her 50s in a cohort exposed to, infected with or recovered from COVID-19 (not recorded which). The CDR3 runs from the conserved cysteine through the conserved F or W. D genes are given only for firm matches. Clone size is not always given. Where it is, it says once, few, many or a class for expanded clones.

cdr3_nt: TGTGCCAGCAGTTTTCAAAGGGCAGGGTCAGTGAACACTGAAGCTTTCTTT
cdr3_aa: CASSFQRAGSVNTEAFF
j_call: TRBJ1-1
d_call: .
clone_size: .
v_call: TRBV28

cdr3_nt: TGTGCCAGCAGTGAGTTGGGACTAGCGGGGGGTAGGCGTGAGCAGTACTTC
cdr3_aa: CASSELGLAGGRREQYF
j_call: TRBJ2-7
d_call: TRBD2
clone_size: .
v_call: TRBV5-6

cdr3_nt: TGTGCCAGCAGCAGTTGGACAGGGGGAGGTTTGTTCGCAGATACGCAGTATTTT
cdr3_aa: CASSSWTGGGLFADTQYF
j_call: TRBJ2-3
d_call: .
clone_size: .
v_call: TRBV21-1

cdr3_nt: TGTGCCAGCAGCTTCGGGGGGGAGTCGAGTGAAGCTTTCTTT
cdr3_aa: CASSFGGESSEAFF
j_call: TRBJ1-1
d_call: .
clone_size: .
v_call: TRBV5-4

cdr3_nt: TGTGCCAGCAGTTCTACCGGCACAGGGGGAAGGGGCAATCAGCCCCAGCATTTT
cdr3_aa: CASSSTGTGGRGNQPQHF
j_call: TRBJ1-5
d_call: TRBD1
clone_size: .
v_call: TRBV28

cdr3_nt: TGTGCCAGCAGTCCCTTCTCCTCTGGGACTATTGGAGAGACCCAGTACTTC
cdr3_aa: CASSPFSSGTIGETQYF
j_call: TRBJ2-5
d_call: TRBD2
clone_size: .
v_call: TRBV6-6

cdr3_nt: TGTGCCAGCACGGGACTCTCCTACAATGAGCAGTTCTTC
cdr3_aa: CASTGLSYNEQFF
j_call: TRBJ2-1
d_call: .
clone_size: .
v_call: TRBV6-4

cdr3_nt: TGTGCCAGTGGACAGGGGGCAAATAACATTCAGTACTTC
cdr3_aa: CASGQGANNIQYF
j_call: TRBJ2-4
d_call: TRBD1
clone_size: .
v_call: TRBV19

cdr3_nt: TGTGCCAGCAGCCGACGGGAGGGTGAAGCTTTCTTT
cdr3_aa: CASSRREGEAFF
j_call: TRBJ1-1
d_call: .
clone_size: .
v_call: TRBV7-8

cdr3_nt: TGTGCCAGCAGCCTTGGGGACAGGCTACACAATGAGCAGTTCTTC
cdr3_aa: CASSLGDRLHNEQFF
j_call: TRBJ2-1
d_call: TRBD1
clone_size: .
v_call: TRBV3-1/TRBV3-2

cdr3_nt: TGTGCCAGCAGCCCGCAGGGGGGTATTTCACCCCTCCACTTT
cdr3_aa: CASSPQGGISPLHF
j_call: TRBJ1-6
d_call: TRBD1
clone_size: .
v_call: TRBV7-2

cdr3_nt: TGTGCCAGCAGCTTGGAGACAGGCTACGAGCAGTACTTC
cdr3_aa: CASSLETGYEQYF
j_call: TRBJ2-7
d_call: .
clone_size: few
v_call: TRBV5-4

cdr3_nt: TGTGCCAGCAGCCTCCTCTACCGGCCGCGGGGGAGTCACAATGAGCAGTTCTTC
cdr3_aa: CASSLLYRPRGSHNEQFF
j_call: TRBJ2-1
d_call: TRBD2
clone_size: .
v_call: TRBV7-2

cdr3_nt: TGTGCCAGCAGTTTTGGGGGGTTGGGGGGTACGCAGTATTTT
cdr3_aa: CASSFGGLGGTQYF
j_call: TRBJ2-3
d_call: .
clone_size: .
v_call: TRBV28

cdr3_nt: TGTGCCAGCAGCTCCCGGGACAGGGTGGCCGAGCAGTACTTC
cdr3_aa: CASSSRDRVAEQYF
j_call: TRBJ2-7
d_call: .
clone_size: .
v_call: TRBV21-1

cdr3_nt: TGTGCCAGCTCACCACCGTCTGCGTACGAGCAGTACTTC
cdr3_aa: CASSPPSAYEQYF
j_call: TRBJ2-7
d_call: .
clone_size: .
v_call: TRBV18

cdr3_nt: TGTGCCAGCAGCCGGCGGGGCGGGGGGGCTGGATCCTACAATGAGCAGTTCTTC
cdr3_aa: CASSRRGGGAGSYNEQFF
j_call: TRBJ2-1
d_call: TRBD2
clone_size: .
v_call: TRBV5-4

cdr3_nt: TGTGCCAGCAGCACCAGGACAGGGGCCTCTAACTATGGCTACACCTTC
cdr3_aa: CASSTRTGASNYGYTF
j_call: TRBJ1-2
d_call: TRBD1
clone_size: .
v_call: TRBV7-9

cdr3_nt: TGTGCCGCCGCTGACTACGGCTACGAGCAGTACTTC
cdr3_aa: CAAADYGYEQYF
j_call: TRBJ2-7
d_call: .
clone_size: .
v_call: TRBV10-3

cdr3_nt: TGTGCCAGCAGTTACTCACAGGGCTGGACTTACGAGCAGTACTTC
cdr3_aa: CASSYSQGWTYEQYF
j_call: TRBJ2-7
d_call: .
clone_size: .
v_call: TRBV6-5

cdr3_nt: TGTGCCAGCAGCCAAGGGGGTGGCGGGGACACAGATACGCAGTATTTT
cdr3_aa: CASSQGGGGDTDTQYF
j_call: TRBJ2-3
d_call: .
clone_size: .
v_call: TRBV4-2

cdr3_nt: TGTGCCAGCAGTTTATTAATGGGCGGCAATCAGCCCCAGCATTTT
cdr3_aa: CASSLLMGGNQPQHF
j_call: TRBJ1-5
d_call: .
clone_size: few
v_call: TRBV27

cdr3_nt: TGCAGCGCCGCTACACCGGGACAGGGGGAGCAGTACTTC
cdr3_aa: CSAATPGQGEQYF
j_call: TRBJ2-7
d_call: TRBD1
clone_size: .
v_call: TRBV29-1

cdr3_nt: TGTGCCTGGAGGCCGGAGCGGGAGTACACAGATACGCAGTATTTT
cdr3_aa: CAWRPEREYTDTQYF
j_call: TRBJ2-3
d_call: TRBD2
clone_size: .
v_call: TRBV30

cdr3_nt: TGCGCCAGCAGCTACCCCCCCGGGACTAGCTTCACAGATACGCAGTATTTT
cdr3_aa: CASSYPPGTSFTDTQYF
j_call: TRBJ2-3
d_call: TRBD2
clone_size: once
v_call: TRBV5-1

cdr3_nt: TGTGCCGGCCGGGACAGGGGATGGGGCGGCTACACCTTC
cdr3_aa: CAGRDRGWGGYTF
j_call: TRBJ1-2
d_call: TRBD1
clone_size: few
v_call: TRBV2

cdr3_nt: TGTGCCAGCAGCTCCCTAGCGGGGGGCACAGATACGCAGTATTTT
cdr3_aa: CASSSLAGGTDTQYF
j_call: TRBJ2-3
d_call: TRBD2
clone_size: .
v_call: TRBV7-8

cdr3_nt: TGTGCCAGCAGCGTAGAAGCAACAGGGAACACTGAAGCTTTCTTT
cdr3_aa: CASSVEATGNTEAFF
j_call: TRBJ1-1
d_call: .
clone_size: .
v_call: TRBV9

cdr3_nt: TGTGCCAGCCCCTCCTGGACAGGATCTGAAGCTTTCTTT
cdr3_aa: CASPSWTGSEAFF
j_call: TRBJ1-1
d_call: TRBD1
clone_size: .
v_call: TRBV6-5

cdr3_nt: TGCGCCAGCAGTGAAAGGGGGAAGGAAAAACTGTTTTTT
cdr3_aa: CASSERGKEKLFF
j_call: TRBJ1-4
d_call: .
clone_size: .
v_call: TRBV10-2

cdr3_nt: TGTGCCAGCAGCTCTCTACGGGGGTTCACTGAAGCTTTCTTT
cdr3_aa: CASSSLRGFTEAFF
j_call: TRBJ1-1
d_call: .
clone_size: .
v_call: TRBV7-2

cdr3_nt: TGTGCCAGCAGCTTAGCGCGGGGGTATGGTGAAAAACTGTTTTTT
cdr3_aa: CASSLARGYGEKLFF
j_call: TRBJ1-4
d_call: .
clone_size: .
v_call: TRBV7-2

cdr3_nt: TGCAGCGTGGAGACCCAGCGAAAAGATACGCAGTATTTT
cdr3_aa: CSVETQRKDTQYF
j_call: TRBJ2-3
d_call: .
clone_size: .
v_call: TRBV29-1

cdr3_nt: TGTGCCAGCAGCCAAGTCAGGGCCGGGGAGCTGTTTTTT
cdr3_aa: CASSQVRAGELFF
j_call: TRBJ2-2
d_call: .
clone_size: once
v_call: TRBV3-1/TRBV3-2

cdr3_nt: TGTGCCAGCAGCTTATCGGAGAGCACAGATACGCAGTATTTT
cdr3_aa: CASSLSESTDTQYF
j_call: TRBJ2-3
d_call: .
clone_size: .
v_call: TRBV7-8

cdr3_nt: TGTGCCAGCAGTGGTGGGACAGCGTTTCAGCCCCAGCATTTT
cdr3_aa: CASSGGTAFQPQHF
j_call: TRBJ1-5
d_call: TRBD1
clone_size: .
v_call: TRBV2

cdr3_nt: TGTGCCAGCAGCTTGGAGAGGTTGTGGGATACGCAGTATTTT
cdr3_aa: CASSLERLWDTQYF
j_call: TRBJ2-3
d_call: .
clone_size: .
v_call: TRBV5-6

cdr3_nt: TGCGCCAGCAGCCGCTGCTGGGGCCCGGGGGAATGCCTTAACTATGGCTACACCTTC
cdr3_aa: CASSRCWGPGECLNYGYTF
j_call: TRBJ1-2
d_call: .
clone_size: .
v_call: TRBV4-3

cdr3_nt: TGTGCCAGCAGTTACTTCAAGAACACTGAAGCTTTCTTT
cdr3_aa: CASSYFKNTEAFF
j_call: TRBJ1-1
d_call: .
clone_size: .
v_call: TRBV6-2/TRBV6-3

cdr3_nt: TGTGCCAGCAATTTGGACACCCTTTACTATGGCTACACCTTC
cdr3_aa: CASNLDTLYYGYTF
j_call: TRBJ1-2
d_call: .
clone_size: .
v_call: TRBV7-2

cdr3_nt: TGTGCCAGCAGTTACTCGTCAGGGGCCACTGAAGCTTTCTTT
cdr3_aa: CASSYSSGATEAFF
j_call: TRBJ1-1
d_call: .
clone_size: .
v_call: TRBV6-2/TRBV6-3

cdr3_nt: TGTGCCAGCAGCTTATACAGGGCGGATGGCTACACCTTC
cdr3_aa: CASSLYRADGYTF
j_call: TRBJ1-2
d_call: .
clone_size: .
v_call: TRBV7-2

cdr3_nt: TGTGCCAGCAGCTTGGGGAGGGGGCCTAATGAAAAACTGTTTTTT
cdr3_aa: CASSLGRGPNEKLFF
j_call: TRBJ1-4
d_call: TRBD1
clone_size: .
v_call: TRBV5-6

cdr3_nt: TGTGCCAGCAGTTACTCTTTCCAGGGGGTATATGGCTACACCTTC
cdr3_aa: CASSYSFQGVYGYTF
j_call: TRBJ1-2
d_call: TRBD1
clone_size: .
v_call: TRBV6-5

cdr3_nt: TGTGCCACCAGTGCCCAGGGGGATAGCAATCAGCCCCAGCATTTT
cdr3_aa: CATSAQGDSNQPQHF
j_call: TRBJ1-5
d_call: TRBD1
clone_size: .
v_call: TRBV24-1

cdr3_nt: TGCGCCAGCAGCCAAGAGTTCGGGGATACCTATTCTTACGAGCAGTACTTC
cdr3_aa: CASSQEFGDTYSYEQYF
j_call: TRBJ2-7
d_call: .
clone_size: .
v_call: TRBV4-1

cdr3_nt: TGTGCCAGCAGCTTAGACAGGAATACCTATAATTCACCCCTCCACTTT
cdr3_aa: CASSLDRNTYNSPLHF
j_call: TRBJ1-6
d_call: .
clone_size: .
v_call: TRBV5-4